A single sample gave rise to the 6 T cell receptor beta chains below, sequenced in a study of cytomegalovirus exposure and HLA in healthy donors. PCR amplification relied on 60 Vbeta primers (plus 13 Jbeta primers). This table comes from immunoSEQ multiplex PCR, and its TCRdb copy is limited to in-frame clones, with some not included. The table has about 140,000 clones, about 80% seen once; the top ten hold around 4.4%. Sequenced material: PBMCs. The receptors derive from a man in his forties in good health and CMV-seronegative.

The chain combines TRBV5-1 with TRBJ2-7; 7 bases map to TRBD1. Germline V gene lookup returns CDR1 SGHRS and CDR2 YFSETQ. The CDR3 length is 14 residues. Trimming took 4 bases from V and 2 from J; bases not matched to a gene: 6. In nucleotides, the CDR3 is TGCGCCAGCAGCCCGCGACAGGGTCCCTACGAGCAGTACTTC. Its translation: CASSPRQGPYEQYF. Based on the CDR3 plus reference TRBV5-1 and TRBJ2-7, the full variable domain is KAGVTQTPRYLIKTRGQQVTLSCSPISGHRSVSWYQQTPGQGLQFLFEYFSETQRNKGNFPGRFSGRQFSNSRSEMNVSTLELGDSALYLCASSPRQGPYEQYFGPGTRLTVT.

The gene calls are TRBV5-4 and TRBJ1-1; tentative D call: TRBD1 (6 bases). This CDR3 spans 14 amino acids. Germline loops: CDR1 SGHNT, CDR2 YYREEE (reference sequence). The V end was cut by 4 bases, the J end by 7 bases, with 17 bases between. The chain's CDR3 is CASSPGGGSGEAFF. The CDR3 DNA sequence: TGTGCCAGCAGCCCGGGAGGGGGATCGGGTGAAGCTTTCTTT. The full variable domain, its missing parts supplied by reference TRBV5-4 and TRBJ1-1, is ETGVTQSPTHLIKTRGQQVTLRCSSQSGHNTVSWYQQALGQGPQFIFQYYREEENGRGNFPPRFSGLQFPNYSSELNVNALELDDSALYLCASSPGGGSGEAFFGQGTRLTVV.

The chain recombines TRBV16 with TRBJ1-5; a possible D gene is TRBD1 (5 bases). The CDR3 covers 13 residues. V gave up 1 base and J gave up 8 bases, with 9 bases separating them. Germline CDR1 is KGHSY and CDR2 is FQNENV. CDR3 sequence (DNA): TGTGCCAGCAGCCAATACCGGGGGGAGCCCCAGCATTTT. Protein sequence: CASSQYRGEPQHF.

The rearrangement uses TRBV9 and TRBJ1-6; TRBD1 agrees at 10 bases. Losses at the gene ends were 3 bases for V and 9 bases for J; bases not matched to a gene: 6. CDR3 length: 15 amino acids. Germline CDR1 SGDLS, CDR2 YYNGEE. The CDR3, as DNA: TGTGCCAGCAGCGCCCGGGACAGGGGTCGTTCACCCCTCCACTTT. This translates into CASSARDRGRSPLHF.

This clone was counted once. V is TRBV5-4 and J is TRBJ2-5; a possible D gene is TRBD2 (5 bases). The J call is doubtful: the DNA matches TRBJ2-7 better. Germline V gene sequence: CDR1 SGHNT, CDR2 YYREEE (reference sequence). This CDR3 contains 13 residues. The CDR3 coding sequence is TGTGCCAGCAGCCCAGGAGGAGTCTACGAGCAGTACTTC. Its protein is CASSPGGVYEQYF.

This clone was picked up one time. This chain uses TRBV7-2 with TRBJ2-7; TRBD2 matches at 7 bases. CDR1 is SGHTA and CDR2 is FQGNSA in the germline V gene. Trimming took 2 bases from V and 3 from J; bases not matched to a gene: 4. The CDR3 contains 14 residues. DNA of the CDR3: TGTGCCAGCAGCTTAACGGGGGAGGGCTACGAGCAGTACTTC. Its protein product is CASSLTGEGYEQYF.